The 6 T cell receptor beta chains below come from one sample, sequenced in a study of T cells in Graves' hyperthyroidism and ophthalmopathy. The CDR3 regions of TCR beta were amplified from RNA transcripts. With the HTBI primer set, the TCR CDR3 went through a first round of RT-PCR. TCRdb recomputed calls from the multiplex PCR reads with MiXCR, one row per CDR3 protein. The data hold approximately 720,000 distinct CDR3 sequences, with 18% observed a single time. Sequenced material: blood. All receptors come from a woman in her forties or fifties with Graves' hyperthyroidism that later progressed to Graves' ophthalmopathy.

This clonotype was seen ten or more times. CDR3 coding DNA: TGTGCCAGCAGTTACGGGAACCCAACAGGGGACACTGAAGCTTTCTTT. Protein: CASSYGNPTGDTEAFF. This chain joins TRBV6-6 and TRBJ1-1; 7 nucleotides align to TRBD1. The V gene end was trimmed by 2 bases and the J gene end by 3 bases; junction bases not matched to a gene: 9. The CDR3 extends over 16 amino acids. Per germline, CDR1 MNHNY and CDR2 SVGAGI (reference sequence).

This clonotype has a count of ten or more. This chain links TRBV5-1 with TRBJ2-1; 9 nucleotides align to TRBD2. CDR1 is SGHRS, CDR2 YFSETQ, per germline. The CDR3 is made up of 16 amino acids. Trimming at V came to 4 bases and at J to 8 bases, leaving 13 bases not matched to a gene. CDR3 nucleotide sequence: TGCGCCAGCAGCGCAGCCTGGGGAGCGGGGGGACATGAGCAGTTCTTC. Protein product: CASSAAWGAGGHEQFF.

Only a few counts were recorded for this clonotype. This chain uses TRBV29-1 with TRBJ2-1; D is ambiguous. The CDR3 totals 13 residues. Germline V CDR1 and CDR2: SQVTM, ANQGSEA. Trimming removed 0 bases at V and 6 bases at J, with 9 bases between. The CDR3 region has the DNA TGCAGCGTTGAAGAGTACAGCCTCAATGAGCAGTTCTTC. It is translated as CSVEEYSLNEQFF.

This sequence joins TRBV19 and TRBJ2-1; TRBD2 matches at 7 bases. Per germline, CDR1 LNHDA and CDR2 SQIVND (reference sequence). V dropped 11 bases and J dropped 3; count of bases not matched to a gene: 7. The length of the CDR3 is 13 residues. The CDR3 DNA reads TGTGCCGTCAGCAAGCGGGGCTACAATGAGCAGTTCTTC. This encodes CAVSKRGYNEQFF.

Ten or more counts support this clonotype. The V and J genes are TRBV18 and TRBJ2-5, with a possible D match to TRBD1 (7 bases). The CDR3 totals 15 residues. V lost 4 bases, J lost 1 base, and 13 bases lay in between. From germline, CDR1 is KGHSH and CDR2 LQKENI. The CDR3: CASSQTGTFQETQYF. DNA of the CDR3: TGTGCCAGCTCACAGACAGGGACTTTCCAAGAGACCCAGTACTTC.

This rearrangement joins TRBV19 to TRBJ1-1, with D hard to call. The CDR3 has 11 residues. Germline CDR1 LNHDA, CDR2 SQIVND (reference sequence). V lost 10 bases, J lost 8 bases, and 14 bases lay in between. CDR3 region: CATRIPAEAFF. As DNA, the CDR3 is TGTGCCACCCGGATCCCCGCCGAAGCTTTCTTT.